Following are 26 T cell receptor beta chains from one sample sequenced in a study of T cell responses to AZD1222 COVID-19 vaccine (dated by TCRdb to about 2021). Taken with the paper, the label for time point translates to: about 28 days (+/-7) after the second vaccine dose. The treatment or condition label, read with the paper, signifies: meningococcal conjugate vaccine given as trial control. The method was the immunoSEQ multiplex PCR assay. In its TCRdb copy, this immuneACCESS table keeps in-frame sequences only and misses some clones. Where compared with another copy, unresolved V genes explain less than half of these, and the others have no known cause. This sample is represented by approximately 130,000 clones; 65% to 90% of them were singletons. In total, the top ten clones hold 7.9% of the sample. The specimen comprised peripheral blood, sampled 28 days after the second dose of the MenACWY control vaccine. Every receptor here comes from an adult who received the MenACWY meningococcal vaccine as a control.

This clone was detected only once. J is TRBJ1-5 and V is TRBV6-5; 8 nucleotides line up with TRBD1. The CDR3 spans 14 residues. The V and J ends lost 6 bases and 3 bases, in that order; junction bases with no gene match: 4. Germline V gives CDR1 MNHEY, CDR2 SVGAGI. The CDR3 coding sequence is TGTGCCAGCAGGGGGGGACAGGTCAATCAGCCCCAGCATTTT. Encoded protein: CASRGGQVNQPQHF.

The genes are TRBV19 and TRBJ1-5, with D possibly matching TRBD1 (6 bases). Trimming removed 9 bases at V and 1 base at J, with 7 bases between. CDR3 size: 12 residues. From germline, CDR1 is LNHDA and CDR2 SQIVND (reference sequence). CDR3 DNA sequence: TGTGCCAGCGGACAGAGCAATCAGCCCCAGCATTTT. It specifies CASGQSNQPQHF.

This clone was seen once. The rearrangement uses TRBV5-5 and TRBJ1-2; D is unclear. V was trimmed by 0 bases and J by 6 bases, leaving 9 bases between them. CDR3 length: 13 residues. The germline V gene encodes CDR1 SGHKS and CDR2 YYEKEE (reference sequence). The CDR3 region has the DNA TGTGCCAGCAGCTTGGATCCCGGGAATGGCTACACCTTC. Translating gives CASSLDPGNGYTF.

The chain has TRBV5-1 and TRBJ2-3; the D gene is possibly TRBD2 (7 bases). There are 16 residues in the CDR3. Trimming cost V 4 bases and J 2 bases, with 17 bases left between them. Germline CDR1 SGHRS, CDR2 YFSETQ. The CDR3 nucleotides are TGCGCCAGCAGCCCGGGGGCTAGCGGTTTCACAGATACGCAGTATTTT. It codes for CASSPGASGFTDTQYF.

The chain has TRBV16 and TRBJ2-7; D is possibly TRBD2 (5 bases). This CDR3 is 12 amino acids long. The germline gives CDR1 KGHSY, CDR2 FQNENV. The ends were cut back, 4 bases at V and 5 bases at J, with 9 bases in the middle. For the CDR3, the DNA is TGTGCCAGCAGCCCTGCGGGCCACGAGCAGTACTTC. It codes for CASSPAGHEQYF. Full variable domain (remainder filled in from reference TRBV16 and TRBJ2-7): GEEVAQTPKHLVRGEGQKAKLYCAPIKGHSYVFWYQQVLKNEFKFLISFQNENVFDETGMPKERFSAKCLPNSPCSLEIQATKLEDSAVYFCASSPAGHEQYFGPGTRLTVT.

The chain joins TRBV5-8 to TRBJ2-1; 7 bases match TRBD1. After removal of 2 bases from V and 3 bases from J, the junction contained 5 bases not matched to a gene. Per the germline V gene, CDR1 is SGHTS and CDR2 is YDEGEE. The CDR3 extends over 15 amino acids. The CDR3: CASSFGTGVYNEQFF. The CDR3 nucleotides are TGTGCCAGCAGCTTTGGAACAGGGGTCTACAATGAGCAGTTCTTC. The entire variable domain, with the rest obtained from reference TRBV5-8 and TRBJ2-1, is as follows: EAGVTQSPTHLIKTRGQQATLRCSPISGHTSVYWYQQALGLGLQFLLWYDEGEERNRGNFPPRFSGRQFPNYSSELNVNALELEDSALYLCASSFGTGVYNEQFFGPGTRLTVL.

The V call is TRBV19, the J call TRBJ2-6, with TRBD1 matching over 9 bases. J gave up 1 base and V 3 bases, and 7 bases lay outside the gene matches. CDR3 size: 18 residues. CDR1 LNHDA and CDR2 SQIVND come from the germline V gene (reference sequence). The CDR3 loop is CASSIGTGGASGANVLTF. The CDR3, as DNA: TGTGCCAGTAGTATTGGAACAGGGGGCGCTTCTGGGGCCAACGTCCTGACTTTC.

The chain combines TRBV7-9 with TRBJ1-4; 12 bases line up with TRBD1. Germline CDR1 SEHNR, CDR2 FQNEAQ (reference sequence). V trimming: 4 bases; J trimming: 8 bases; junction bases outside the gene matches: 8. The CDR3 loop spans 16 amino acids. The CDR3 DNA reads as TGTGCCAGCAGCTCGGGGACAGGGGGCGCGTGGGAAAAACTGTTTTTT. Its protein is CASSSGTGGAWEKLFF.

The J gene is TRBJ1-3, the V gene TRBV4-2, with 8 bases fitting TRBD1. Germline trimming cut 4 bases from V and 0 bases from J; bases unmatched to any gene: 5. The CDR3 sequence is 16 residues long. From germline, CDR1 is LGHNA and CDR2 YNFKEQ. For the CDR3, the DNA is TGTGCCAGCAGCCGACAACAGGGGGGCTCTGGAAACACCATATATTTT. Translated: CASSRQQGGSGNTIYF.

The chain links TRBV6-2 or TRBV6-3 to TRBJ1-1; D might be TRBD1 (6 bases). The V gene's germline CDR1 is MNHEY and CDR2 SVGEGT. V was trimmed by 3 bases and J by 1 base, leaving 9 bases between them. CDR3 length: 14 amino acids. The CDR3 bases are TGTGCCAGCAGTTATGGGGACAAGAACACTGAAGCTTTCTTT. This codes for CASSYGDKNTEAFF.

The chain employs TRBV12-3 or TRBV12-4 and TRBJ2-7, with no clear D. The CDR3 is 12 residues long. V was pared by 6 bases and J by 7 bases, with 13 bases between. Written as DNA, the CDR3 is TGTGCCAGCAGCCCCGGATCCGTTGAGCAGTACTTC. This encodes CASSPGSVEQYF.

The chain has TRBV3-1 (or the pseudogene TRBV3-2) and TRBJ2-3, with 7 bases that match TRBD1. The CDR3 has 15 amino acids. The trim removed 4 bases at V and 0 bases at J, leaving 4 bases unmatched. Germline loops: CDR1 LGHDT, CDR2 YNNKEL (reference sequence). CDR3 DNA: TGTGCCAGCAGCCTGCGGACAGGCAGCACAGATACGCAGTATTTT. It is translated as CASSLRTGSTDTQYF.

This clone is a singleton in its sample. The chain carries TRBV14 and TRBJ2-1; 10 nucleotides line up with TRBD2. This CDR3 region has 17 residues. V was clipped by 2 bases and J by 2 bases; unmatched bases: 6. Germline assignment: CDR1 SGHDN and CDR2 FVKESK. In DNA, the CDR3 is TGTGCCAGCAGCCAATCGGGACTAGCGACAACCTACAATGAGCAGTTCTTC. It codes for CASSQSGLATTYNEQFF.

V gene TRBV5-1 combines with J gene TRBJ2-5; the D is unclear. CDR1 and CDR2 (germline): SGHRS, YFSETQ. Trimming pared 4 bases from V and 7 bases from J, leaving 14 bases between. This CDR3 comprises 13 residues. CDR3 sequence reads: CASSAKGRATQYF. The CDR3 DNA sequence: TGCGCCAGCAGCGCCAAGGGTAGGGCGACCCAGTACTTC.

This clone has just one count. This sequence joins TRBV3-1 (or the pseudogene TRBV3-2) and TRBJ2-1; perhaps D is TRBD1 or TRBD2 (5 bases each). The V end lost 0 bases, the J end lost 2 bases, and 14 bases lay between the germline ends. Germline V gives CDR1 LGHDT, CDR2 YNNKEL (reference sequence). The CDR3 runs 17 residues. The CDR3 bases are TGTGCCAGCAGCCAAGATCGGTTGGGGGAGACCTACAATGAGCAGTTCTTC. Protein product: CASSQDRLGETYNEQFF.

V gene TRBV7-3 combines with J gene TRBJ1-1, with D uncertain. CDR3 size: 13 residues. The ends were cut back, 5 bases at V and 8 bases at J, with 15 bases in the middle. CDR1 is SGHTA, CDR2 FQGTGA, per germline. Written as DNA, the CDR3 is TGTGCCAGCAGCCCCGGACCCACCCAAGAAGCTTTCTTT. Amino acid sequence: CASSPGPTQEAFF.

The chain employs TRBV30 and TRBJ2-7; 8 bases are a match to TRBD2. Losses at the gene ends were 2 bases for V and 7 bases for J; bases not matched to a gene: 7. The CDR3 length is 13 residues. CDR1 is GTSNPN, CDR2 SVGIG, per germline (reference sequence). The CDR3 sequence is CAWSLLAAGEQYF. The CDR3 DNA reads as TGTGCCTGGAGTTTACTAGCGGCGGGGGAGCAGTACTTC.

Many counts were recorded for this clone. The V gene is TRBV28, the J gene TRBJ1-5; weak D call: TRBD1 (6 bases). Germline CDR1 and CDR2: MDHEN and SYDVKM. CDR3 length equals 15 residues. Trimming pared 6 bases from V and 0 bases from J, leaving 12 bases between. CDR3 nucleotide sequence: TGTGCCAGCAGCGACAGGATTAATAGCAATCAGCCCCAGCATTTT. It codes for CASSDRINSNQPQHF.

CDR3 residues: CASSRLNTEAFF. Written as DNA, the CDR3 is TGTGCCAGCAGCCGTCTGAACACTGAAGCTTTCTTT. V and J are TRBV28 and TRBJ1-1; D is undetermined. CDR1 and CDR2 (germline): MDHEN, SYDVKM. The CDR3 is 12 amino acids. V was shortened by 6 bases and J by 0 bases, with 5 bases between the two germline ends.

V usage is TRBV19 and J usage is TRBJ2-3; 7 bases fit TRBD1. Germline CDR1 is LNHDA and CDR2 is SQIVND (reference sequence). The CDR3 has 14 residues. The trim removed 3 bases at V and 7 bases at J, leaving 7 bases unmatched. CDR3 amino acids: CASSIDRAANTQYF. The CDR3, as DNA: TGTGCCAGTAGTATTGACAGGGCCGCGAATACGCAGTATTTT.

This chain connects TRBV10-1 to TRBJ1-6; D might be TRBD1 (5 bases). Germline V gene sequence: CDR1 WNHNN, CDR2 SYGVQD (reference sequence). Trimming pared 3 bases from V and 7 bases from J, leaving 10 bases between. This CDR3 contains 14 residues. The CDR3 is CASSDRGWNSPLHF. CDR3 in DNA: TGCGCCAGCAGTGATCGGGGGTGGAATTCACCCCTCCACTTT.

J is TRBJ2-1 and V is TRBV4-1, with TRBD2 identical over 8 bases. V lost 0 bases, J lost 3 bases, and 4 bases stayed unmatched. Germline values: CDR1 MGHRA, CDR2 YSYEKL. The CDR3 is made up of 16 amino acids. DNA for the CDR3: TGCGCCAGCAGCCAAGAATTCAGCGGGAGCTACAATGAGCAGTTCTTC. It codes for CASSQEFSGSYNEQFF.

This clone was recorded only once. The chain couples TRBV18 to TRBJ2-1; 9 nucleotides agree with TRBD1. Unmatched junction bases numbered 10, after V lost 0 bases and J lost 4 bases. The CDR3 is made up of 18 amino acids. CDR1 and CDR2 from the germline V gene are KGHSH and LQKENI. The CDR3 here is CASSPPLIPTGGYNEQFF. As DNA, the CDR3 is TGTGCCAGCTCACCACCTTTAATTCCGACAGGGGGTTACAATGAGCAGTTCTTC.

This clone was counted between two and nine times. V usage is TRBV5-6 and J usage is TRBJ2-2; 7 bases map to TRBD1. V shed 0 bases, J shed 8 bases, and the junction held 7 bases outside the gene matches. CDR1 and CDR2 from the germline V gene are SGHDT and YYEEEE. The length of the CDR3 is 15 residues. DNA of the CDR3: TGTGCCAGCAGCTTGGTCGACAGGGCGACGGGGGAGCTGTTTTTT. Amino acids: CASSLVDRATGELFF.

V gene TRBV19 combines with J gene TRBJ1-1, with TRBD1 as a possible D gene (5 bases). The CDR3 sequence is 13 residues long. V dropped 6 bases and J dropped 1 base, with 9 bases sitting between them. Germline lookup yields CDR1 LNHDA and CDR2 SQIVND (reference sequence). CDR3: CASRRDGNTEAFF. CDR3 coding DNA: TGTGCCAGTAGGAGGGACGGGAACACTGAAGCTTTCTTT.

This clone was picked up one time. This rearrangement joins TRBV15 to TRBJ2-5; 9 bases fit TRBD1. This CDR3 is built from 16 residues. V lost 1 base and J lost 4; bases outside the gene matches: 7. CDR1 is LNHNV, CDR2 YYDKDF, per germline (reference sequence). This CDR3 is CATSRGPTGGAETQYF. The CDR3 region has the DNA TGTGCCACCAGCAGAGGCCCCACAGGGGGCGCAGAGACCCAGTACTTC.